This T cell receptor (beta chain) was obtained from a study of glioma-infiltrating T cells. General study points: Non-neoplastic patients had below-expected tissue-blood divergence, while all gliomas exceeded expectation. Very few CDR3 sequences were shared between tissue and blood.

Using RNA template, CDR3s of TCR alpha and beta were amplified with iRepertoire arm-PCR. For one-step reverse transcription and amplification, 100-400 ng of tissue mRNA or PBMC total RNA was used. Via MiXCR, TCRdb re-called the multiplex PCR reads, giving one row per CDR3 protein. Counted here are under 150,000 distinct CDR3 sequences, about 39% occurring once; the ten biggest clones make up 15% to 25%. The length of the CDR3 is 15 residues. V shed 1 base and J shed 2 bases, with 11 bases lying between them. The V gene's germline CDR1 is MGHRA and CDR2 YSYEKL. The count of this clonotype is one. Its antigen remains unidentified. The conserved closing phenylalanine or tryptophan is absent in this CDR3, likely reflecting a read error.

Material for sequencing was glioma tissue, nonneoplastic brain tissue, or PBMCs (not recorded which). The chain is built from TRBV4-1 and TRBJ1-2; D call uncertain. This receptor was taken from a human donor with low-grade glioma or glioblastoma, undergoing nonglioma brain surgery, or in good health (not recorded which). CDR3 amino acids: CASSQAHEGNYGYTS. In nucleotides, the CDR3 is TGCGCCAGCAGCCAAGCCCACGAGGGAAACTATGGCTACACCTCC.